This T cell receptor (beta chain) was recorded in a study of blood T cell repertoires in COVID-19. At the level of the study: PBMCs, B-cell-depleted T cells, or T cells provided the cDNA or gDNA that made up the material.

Original data processing: Amplification of reference gene primers was used by the study to estimate nucleated cell counts. TCRdb keeps only in-frame clones here, not all; method: immunoSEQ multiplex PCR. That table gives V, J and clone size, and the DNA gave D and trimming. The sample yields fewer than 100,000 clones, approximately 86% seen once. The germline V gene encodes CDR1 SEHNR and CDR2 FQNEAQ (reference sequence). V lost 6 bases, J lost 3 bases, and 8 bases lay in between. The CDR3 runs to 13 residues. The sequenced sample consisted of peripheral blood. This TCR was sampled from a man aged 50 or older with acute or convalescent COVID-19. The gene calls are TRBV7-9 and TRBJ2-2, with a tentative D call TRBD2 (6 bases). As DNA, the CDR3 is TGTGCCAGCAGGGGACTCTACACCGGGGAGCTGTTTTTT. Amino acids: CASRGLYTGELFF.